This TCR beta chain comes out of a study of shared clonotypes between healthy human individuals. The table came from immunoSEQ multiplex PCR; TCRdb's copy has only in-frame clones and leaves some out. Here the sample spans about 2.4 million clones, over 85% being singletons. The source material was naive CD4+ T cells from PBMCs. The subset was: CD45RA+ positively selected. The sequence was obtained from a young man in good health. Some clones in this sample may be carry-over from other donors' samples.

The CDR3 here is CASSVDEREGRQYF. CDR3 nucleotides: TGTGCCAGCAGCGTAGATGAGCGGGAGGGCCGCCAGTACTTC. This chain uses TRBV9 with TRBJ2-5; 10 bases match TRBD2. Looked up from germline, CDR1 is SGDLS and CDR2 is YYNGEE. After removal of 0 bases from V and 10 bases from J, the junction contained 6 bases not matched to a gene. The CDR3 spans 14 residues.